These T cell receptor beta chains were read from a single sample in a study of blood T cell repertoires in COVID-19. Sequenced by immunoSEQ multiplex PCR; TCRdb stores in-frame clones only, minus some. The data show more than 95,000 clones, approximately 83% seen once. Sequencing was performed on peripheral blood. Receptors were obtained from a man in his fifties or sixties with acute or convalescent COVID-19. Both conserved end residues are part of each CDR3. D genes are given only for firm matches. Clone size appears in some rows only: once, few, many, or a class for an expanded clone.

D: TRBD1
V: TRBV5-1
size: NA
J: TRBJ1-6
CDR3: CASSVTGASMPLHF

D: NA
V: TRBV28
size: few
J: TRBJ1-4
CDR3: CASSLSDGGFNEKLFF

D: NA
V: TRBV19
size: NA
J: TRBJ1-6
CDR3: CASSQHQDGSPLHF

D: NA
V: TRBV5-1
size: NA
J: TRBJ2-7
CDR3: CASRDSYEQYF

D: NA
V: TRBV21-1
size: NA
J: TRBJ2-1
CDR3: CAIRTSGRAQGEQFF

D: NA
V: TRBV4-1
size: NA
J: TRBJ2-5
CDR3: CASSPPGTFQETQYF

D: NA
V: TRBV19
size: NA
J: TRBJ2-5
CDR3: CASSRANDLTQYF

D: NA
V: TRBV11-1
size: NA
J: TRBJ1-4
CDR3: CASSSGGREKLFF

D: TRBD1
V: TRBV27
size: NA
J: TRBJ1-1
CDR3: CASTRTGVMNTEAFF

D: NA
V: TRBV4-2
size: NA
J: TRBJ1-3
CDR3: CASSQETVLGNTIYF

D: NA
V: TRBV7-9
size: NA
J: TRBJ2-7
CDR3: CASSLVLGANEQYF

D: NA
V: TRBV27
size: NA
J: TRBJ2-5
CDR3: CASSLLGAETQYF

D: NA
V: TRBV27
size: NA
J: TRBJ1-1
CDR3: CASSWGDSDTEAFF

D: NA
V: TRBV28
size: NA
J: TRBJ1-1
CDR3: CASSFPARAGQGEAFF

D: TRBD1
V: TRBV19
size: NA
J: TRBJ1-1
CDR3: CASSGSRQGKENEAFF

D: NA
V: TRBV5-5
size: once
J: TRBJ2-3
CDR3: CASSLGLDPTDTQYF

D: NA
V: TRBV11-3
size: NA
J: TRBJ1-1
CDR3: CASSLGMGENTEAFF

D: NA
V: TRBV7-2
size: NA
J: TRBJ1-2
CDR3: CASSSWRRGYTF

D: TRBD1
V: TRBV7-6
size: NA
J: TRBJ1-5
CDR3: CASSRNRGTGSNQPQHF

D: NA
V: TRBV5-1
size: NA
J: TRBJ2-3
CDR3: CASSLGAGGTDTQYF

D: TRBD2
V: TRBV4-1
size: NA
J: TRBJ2-1
CDR3: CASSHRTSGGLNEQFF

D: NA
V: TRBV19
size: NA
J: TRBJ1-2
CDR3: CASSIGTVRYGYTF

D: TRBD2
V: TRBV9
size: once
J: TRBJ2-2
CDR3: CASSVGTSGSGGELFF

D: TRBD2
V: TRBV29-1
size: NA
J: TRBJ2-7
CDR3: CSVEVGLGPYEQYF

D: NA
V: TRBV5-1
size: NA
J: TRBJ2-1
CDR3: CASSLGSNNNEQFF

D: NA
V: TRBV15
size: NA
J: TRBJ1-1
CDR3: CATSVYRGGTEAFF

D: TRBD1
V: TRBV15
size: NA
J: TRBJ2-2
CDR3: CATSSGTVNTGELFF

D: TRBD1
V: TRBV5-4
size: NA
J: TRBJ2-5
CDR3: CASSTGQGRRSETQYF

D: TRBD1
V: TRBV3-1/TRBV3-2
size: NA
J: TRBJ1-3
CDR3: CASSRLQGASSGNTIYF

D: TRBD1
V: TRBV6-6
size: NA
J: TRBJ1-3
CDR3: CASSRDRGLIDSGNTIYF

D: NA
V: TRBV16
size: NA
J: TRBJ2-1
CDR3: CASSQGSGADTYNEQFF

D: TRBD1
V: TRBV5-6
size: NA
J: TRBJ1-2
CDR3: CASSATDRGTHGYTF

D: NA
V: TRBV20-1
size: NA
J: TRBJ2-7
CDR3: CSARAGHEQYF

D: TRBD1
V: TRBV11-2
size: NA
J: TRBJ1-1
CDR3: CASSLSDRGFSEAFF

D: NA
V: TRBV6-5
size: few
J: TRBJ1-2
CDR3: CASRFGGTYGYTF

D: TRBD1
V: TRBV7-2
size: NA
J: TRBJ2-4
CDR3: CASSQIQLRGLAKNIQYF

D: NA
V: TRBV5-1
size: few
J: TRBJ1-1
CDR3: CASSSDHRANTEAFF

D: NA
V: TRBV19
size: NA
J: TRBJ1-5
CDR3: CASSILRTYSNQPQHF

D: TRBD1
V: TRBV19
size: few
J: TRBJ1-2
CDR3: CASSIKDRGLYGYTF

D: NA
V: TRBV19
size: NA
J: TRBJ2-1
CDR3: CASSQTRYNEQFF

D: NA
V: TRBV5-4
size: NA
J: TRBJ2-7
CDR3: CASSLAWTAGEQYF

D: NA
V: TRBV10-2
size: NA
J: TRBJ2-7
CDR3: CASRTGGSYEQYF

D: NA
V: TRBV6-5
size: NA
J: TRBJ2-5
CDR3: CASSRDTGETQYF

D: TRBD2
V: TRBV6-5
size: NA
J: TRBJ2-6
CDR3: CASSGRPGANVLTF

D: TRBD1
V: TRBV7-6
size: NA
J: TRBJ2-3
CDR3: CASSFGTGARDTQYF

D: TRBD1
V: TRBV28
size: NA
J: TRBJ2-5
CDR3: CASSRTGRGETQYF